A single sample is the source of the 32 T cell receptor beta chains below, sequenced in a study of human T cells and chemical hapten exposure. TCRdb reprocessed the RACE reads via MiXCR and lists one record per CDR3 protein. This table has over 70,000 distinct CDR3 sequences, about 9.9% appearing once. The time point denotes: patch test 2, 6 weeks after DPC sensitization. The treatment: therapeutic diphenylcyclopropenone sensitization with weekly scalp DPC. Sequenced here: whole blood, sampled in connection with sensitization to the hapten diphenylcyclopropenone (DPC). These receptors were collected from a young man with alopecia areata. Some clones in this sample may be carry-over from other donors' samples.

This clonotype was detected only once. This chain links TRBV20-1 with TRBJ1-1; D gene uncertain. The V and J ends lost 5 bases and 3 bases respectively, with 10 bases between them. The CDR3 has 12 amino acids. Germline CDR1 DFQATT, CDR2 SNEGSKA (reference sequence). The chain's CDR3 is CSADGVDTEAFF. The CDR3 DNA sequence: TGCAGTGCTGACGGCGTGGACACTGAAGCTTTCTTT.

In its sample, this clonotype was seen many times. The chain employs TRBV29-1 and TRBJ1-5; TRBD1 matches at 9 bases. J lost 4 bases, V lost 6 bases, and 4 bases had no gene match. CDR3 length: 13 residues. CDR1 and CDR2 from the germline V gene are SQVTM and ANQGSEA. The CDR3 protein is CSVRTGANQPQHF. CDR3 sequence (DNA): TGCAGCGTGAGGACAGGGGCGAATCAGCCCCAGCATTTT.

This clonotype turned up a few times. V usage is TRBV6-2 or TRBV6-3 and J usage is TRBJ2-1, with unresolved D. This CDR3 spans 11 amino acids. The V and J ends lost 3 bases and 8 bases respectively, with 5 bases between them. The V gene's germline CDR1 is MNHEY and CDR2 SVGEGT. The CDR3 protein is CASSYSYEQFF. In DNA form, the CDR3 reads TGTGCCAGCAGTTATAGCTATGAGCAGTTCTTC.

In this sample, this clonotype turned up a few times. The genes are TRBV5-1 and TRBJ1-1; D is uncertain. CDR1 and CDR2 from the germline V gene are SGHRS and YFSETQ. The CDR3 is made up of 12 amino acids. Deletions cut 2 bases from V and 10 bases from J, with 12 bases between. The CDR3 nucleotides read TGCGCCAGCAGCTTCGAGATTGGACTAGCTTTCTTT. It specifies CASSFEIGLAFF.

The chain links TRBV7-2 to TRBJ1-1; D is ambiguous. Germline loops: CDR1 SGHTA, CDR2 FQGNSA. The CDR3 runs to 11 residues. V dropped 3 bases and J dropped 7 bases, with 6 bases sitting between them. CDR3: CASSLDLEAFF. CDR3 DNA sequence: TGTGCCAGCAGCTTGGACCTTGAAGCTTTCTTT.

V usage is TRBV29-1 and J usage is TRBJ2-6; 9 bases align to TRBD1. This CDR3 spans 14 amino acids. J was trimmed by 0 bases and V by 6 bases; bases with no gene match: 0. Germline-derived CDR1 and CDR2 are SQVTM and ANQGSEA. The CDR3 region has the DNA TGCAGCGTGGGACAGGGCTCTGGGGCCAACGTCCTGACTTTC. This encodes CSVGQGSGANVLTF.

There are many counts of this clonotype. The gene calls are TRBV7-2 and TRBJ1-5, with 8 bases identical to TRBD1. The germline gives CDR1 SGHTA, CDR2 FQGNSA. This CDR3 contains 16 residues. With 5 bases clipped from V and 5 bases from J, the junction kept 11 bases outside the gene matches. The DNA of the CDR3 is TGTGCCAGCAGCACCAGTGGGGCAGGGGGCTATCAGCCCCAGCATTTT. As protein: CASSTSGAGGYQPQHF.

This clonotype was seen a handful of times. The chain links TRBV5-4 to TRBJ2-7; 9 nucleotides agree with TRBD2. This CDR3 has 12 amino acids. After removal of 5 bases from V and 3 bases from J, the junction contained 0 bases not matched to a gene. From germline, CDR1 is SGHNT and CDR2 YYREEE (reference sequence). CDR3 DNA sequence: TGTGCCAGCAGTAGCGGGAGCTACGAGCAGTACTTC. Encoded protein: CASSSGSYEQYF.

This clonotype appeared many times. V usage is TRBV7-9 and J usage is TRBJ1-1; maybe TRBD1 (5 bases). The CDR3 consists of 13 residues. Germline V gene data show CDR1 as SEHNR and CDR2 as FQNEAQ (reference sequence). With 4 bases removed from V and 4 bases from J, the gap between germline ends came to 10 bases. The CDR3 DNA reads TGTGCCAGCAGCTCAGGGTGGCCCACTGAAGCTTTCTTT. Residues: CASSSGWPTEAFF.

This clonotype was counted many times. The genes are TRBV7-9 and TRBJ2-3; 10 nucleotides line up with TRBD2. The germline CDR1 and CDR2 sequences are SEHNR and FQNEAQ (reference sequence). Trimming cost V 5 bases and J 5 bases; bases outside gene matches: 10. This CDR3 comprises 16 residues. This CDR3 reads CASSPRISGGGDTQYF. The CDR3 coding sequence is TGTGCCAGCAGCCCACGGATCAGCGGGGGGGGAGATACGCAGTATTTT.

This clonotype was seen repeatedly, ten times or more. The chain recombines TRBV12-3 or TRBV12-4 with TRBJ2-2, with D perhaps assigned TRBD1 or TRBD2 (5 bases each). V dropped 4 bases and J dropped 3 bases, with 18 bases sitting between them. This CDR3 is 17 amino acids long. DNA of the CDR3: TGTGCCAGCAGTTACCTAATAACCAGGGACGACACCGGGGAGCTGTTTTTT. This gives the protein CASSYLITRDDTGELFF.

This clonotype was recorded many times. This chain connects TRBV6-2 or TRBV6-3 to TRBJ2-2; D may be TRBD2 (5 bases). The germline V and J ends were trimmed by 7 bases and 3 bases, with 18 bases remaining between them. This CDR3 is 16 amino acids long. Germline V lookup: CDR1 MNHEY, CDR2 SVGEGT. The chain's CDR3 is CASTFTGDPYTGELFF. Written as DNA, the CDR3 is TGTGCCAGCACCTTCACCGGGGATCCTTACACCGGGGAGCTGTTTTTT.

The chain uses TRBV7-2 and TRBJ2-5; D perhaps matches TRBD1 (5 bases). The CDR3 spans 16 residues. The germline V gene has CDR1 SGHTA and CDR2 FQGNSA. Trimming stripped 2 bases from V and 1 base from J, with 14 bases between. For the CDR3, the DNA is TGTGCCAGCAGCTTATTCGAAGGGGAACCCCAAGAGACCCAGTACTTC. As protein: CASSLFEGEPQETQYF.

This clonotype came up a few times. The chain uses TRBV6-6 and TRBJ2-3; TRBD1 matches 10 bases. This CDR3 is built from 15 residues. J was trimmed by 6 bases and V by 5 bases; bases with no gene match: 8. CDR1 is MNHNY, CDR2 SVGAGI, per germline (reference sequence). This CDR3 is CASSTGTGATDTQYF. CDR3 bases: TGTGCCAGCAGTACTGGGACAGGGGCGACCGATACGCAGTATTTT.

Ten or more counts support this clonotype. The chain recombines TRBV7-2 with TRBJ1-2; perhaps TRBD1 as D (6 bases). Germline V lookup: CDR1 SGHTA, CDR2 FQGNSA. V was shortened by 11 bases and J by 5 bases, with 21 bases between the two germline ends. The length of the CDR3 is 14 residues. The CDR3 DNA reads as TGTGCCTCAAGATACCAGGCAGGGGATTATGGCTACACCTTC. As protein: CASRYQAGDYGYTF. Full variable domain (rest looked up from reference TRBV7-2 and TRBJ1-2): GAGVSQSPSNKVTEKGKDVELRCDPISGHTALYWYRQSLGQGLEFLIYFQGNSAPDKSGLPSDRFSAERTGGSVSTLTIQRTQQEDSAVYLCASRYQAGDYGYTFGSGTRLTVV.

This sequence joins TRBV6-5 and TRBJ1-2, with D possibly TRBD1 on 5 matching bases. In germline, CDR1 is MNHEY, CDR2 SVGAGI. The V end was cut by 0 bases, the J end by 4 bases, with 9 bases between. There are 14 residues in the CDR3. CDR3 sequence (DNA): TGTGCCAGCAGTTACTCCCCAGGGCGCTATGGCTACACCTTC. Amino acids: CASSYSPGRYGYTF.

This clonotype turned up a few times. CDR3 sequence: CASSFRELSGYTF. The CDR3 DNA reads as TGTGCCAGCAGCTTCCGGGAGTTGAGCGGCTACACCTTC. This rearrangement joins TRBV7-2 to TRBJ1-2; D remains ambiguous. Trimming removed 3 bases at V and 8 bases at J, with 13 bases between. The CDR3 length is 13 residues. CDR1 and CDR2 from the germline V gene are SGHTA and FQGNSA. Combining the CDR3 with reference TRBV7-2 and TRBJ1-2 gives the whole variable domain GAGVSQSPSNKVTEKGKDVELRCDPISGHTALYWYRQSLGQGLEFLIYFQGNSAPDKSGLPSDRFSAERTGGSVSTLTIQRTQQEDSAVYLCASSFRELSGYTFGSGTRLTVV.

This chain connects TRBV3-1 to TRBJ2-2; 9 bases agree with TRBD1. V trimming: 1 base; J trimming: 6 bases; junction bases outside the gene matches: 6. The CDR3 sequence is 16 residues long. Germline loops: CDR1 LGHDT, CDR2 YNNKEL (reference sequence). CDR3 DNA: TGTGCCAGCAGCCAAGGGACAGGGGTTTGGTCCGGGGAGCTGTTTTTT. This encodes CASSQGTGVWSGELFF.

This clonotype showed up just a few times. The gene calls are TRBV6-5 and TRBJ1-1; D not resolved. This CDR3 comprises 13 residues. Trimming stripped 2 bases from V and 1 base from J, with 5 bases between. The germline gives CDR1 MNHEY, CDR2 SVGAGI. CDR3 sequence (DNA): TGTGCCAGCAGTTACGGGCAGAACACTGAAGCTTTCTTT. It is translated as CASSYGQNTEAFF.

In the case of this clonotype: This may arise from a read error, as a much more abundant clone is one base away. This CDR3 reads CASTGEGGNRPQHF. In nucleotides, the CDR3 is TGTGCCAGCACAGGGGAAGGTGGCAATCGGCCCCAGCATTTT. The J gene is TRBJ1-5, the V gene TRBV2, with D possibly being TRBD1 (6 bases). CDR3 length: 14 residues. Per the germline V gene, CDR1 is SNHLY and CDR2 is FYNNEI. The whole variable domain, remainder taken from reference TRBV2 and TRBJ1-5, is EPEVTQTPSHQVTQMGQEVILRCVPISNHLYFYWYRQILGQKVEFLVSFYNNEISEKSEIFDDQFSVERPDGSNFTLKIRSTKLEDSAMYFCASTGEGGNRPQHFGDGTRLSIL.

V gene TRBV6-5 combines with J gene TRBJ2-3; D unresolved. Germline V gives CDR1 MNHEY, CDR2 SVGAGI. The CDR3 has 13 residues. With 2 bases removed from V and 7 bases from J, the gap between germline ends came to 10 bases. CDR3 sequence: CASSYVGGNTQYF. The CDR3 DNA reads as TGTGCCAGCAGTTACGTGGGCGGAAATACGCAGTATTTT.

This clonotype was seen many times. The genes are TRBV4-3 and TRBJ1-1; 12 bases fit TRBD1. CDR3 length equals 14 residues. J lost 8 bases, V lost 4 bases, and 5 bases had no gene match. Germline V CDR1 and CDR2: LGHNA, YSLEER. The DNA of the CDR3 is TGCGCCAGCAGCCCCGGGACAGGGGGCTTCGAAGCTTTCTTT. Translated: CASSPGTGGFEAFF.

This clonotype was seen ten or more times. The chain recombines TRBV12-3 or TRBV12-4 with TRBJ1-1; TRBD1 matches at 8 bases. The CDR3 contains 13 residues. The ends lost 6 bases at V and 3 bases at J; junction bases unmatched: 3. CDR3 sequence (DNA): TGTGCCAGCAGACCGACAGGGGACACTGAAGCTTTCTTT. Amino acid sequence: CASRPTGDTEAFF.

This clonotype was seen a handful of times. The V and J genes are TRBV3-1 and TRBJ1-3; D is uncertain. V was trimmed by 1 base and J by 0 bases, leaving 10 bases between them. The CDR3 consists of 16 residues. Per germline, CDR1 LGHDT and CDR2 YNNKEL (reference sequence). The CDR3 nucleotides are TGTGCCAGCAGCCAAGTCGGTTCGATCTCTGGAAACACCATATATTTT. Its translation is CASSQVGSISGNTIYF.

This clonotype was detected only a few times. This sequence joins TRBV20-1 and TRBJ2-7; D is perhaps TRBD1 (6 bases). CDR3 size: 16 residues. Germline CDR1 reads DFQATT; CDR2 reads SNEGSKA (reference sequence). Trimming removed 6 bases at V and 4 bases at J, with 25 bases between. CDR3 amino acids: CSAATGRDTVGYEQYF. CDR3 in DNA: TGCAGTGCCGCAACCGGCCGGGACACGGTGGGGTACGAGCAGTACTTC.

This clonotype has a handful of counts. This chain links TRBV5-6 with TRBJ2-1, with TRBD2 matching 11 bases. CDR1 and CDR2 from the germline V gene are SGHDT and YYEEEE. CDR3 length equals 15 residues. The trim removed 4 bases at V and 7 bases at J, leaving 7 bases unmatched. The chain's CDR3 is CASSPLAGATNEQFF. CDR3 coding DNA: TGTGCCAGCAGCCCACTAGCGGGGGCTACAAATGAGCAGTTCTTC.

In its sample, this clonotype was seen many times. The chain links TRBV6-2 or TRBV6-3 to TRBJ2-2, with D possibly being TRBD2 (8 bases). There are 16 residues in the CDR3. Trimming pared 2 bases from V and 7 bases from J, leaving 17 bases between. Germline V gene sequence: CDR1 MNHEY, CDR2 SVGEGT. The CDR3: CASSYPGRGRSGELFF. In nucleotides, the CDR3 is TGTGCCAGCAGTTACCCCGGGAGGGGGCGGAGCGGGGAGCTGTTTTTT.

V is TRBV5-5 and J is TRBJ2-7; D gene uncertain. V gave up 1 base and J gave up 3 bases, with 8 bases separating them. Looked up from germline, CDR1 is SGHKS and CDR2 is YYEKEE (reference sequence). The CDR3 has 13 residues. DNA for the CDR3: TGTGCCAGCAGCTTGAACGGTAACTACGAGCAGTACGTC. Protein sequence: CASSLNGNYEQYV.

The J gene is TRBJ1-6, the V gene TRBV3-1; D is undetermined. Trimming shortened V by 4 bases and J by 4 bases, and 11 bases separated the two germline ends. This CDR3 region has 15 residues. From germline, CDR1 is LGHDT and CDR2 YNNKEL (reference sequence). CDR3 residues: CASSPRNSYNSPLHF. For the CDR3, the DNA is TGTGCCAGCAGCCCACGGAATAGTTATAATTCACCCCTCCACTTT.

This chain joins TRBV19 and TRBJ1-5, with 7 bases aligning to TRBD1. Germline CDR1 is LNHDA and CDR2 is SQIVND (reference sequence). V shed 5 bases and J 4 bases; nucleotides not matched to a gene: 8. The CDR3 consists of 15 residues. As DNA, the CDR3 is TGTGCCAGTAGTGCCCCCGGGACAGAGAATCAGCCCCAGCATTTT. Protein sequence: CASSAPGTENQPQHF.

This clonotype showed up just a few times. The chain carries TRBV4-3 and TRBJ1-1; D not resolved. CDR3 length: 16 amino acids. Trimming took 0 bases from V and 0 from J, leaving 11 bases between them. Germline V gene lookup returns CDR1 LGHNA and CDR2 YSLEER. The DNA for the CDR3 is TGCGCCAGCAGCCAAGATATCCCGACGGTGAACACTGAAGCTTTCTTT. Amino acid sequence: CASSQDIPTVNTEAFF.

This clonotype was counted between two and nine times. The chain is built from TRBV5-1 and TRBJ1-4, with 9 bases fitting TRBD1. The junction had 4 bases not matched to a gene; V was cut back by 4 bases and J by 6 bases. This CDR3 spans 14 amino acids. The germline V gene encodes CDR1 SGHRS and CDR2 YFSETQ. CDR3 coding DNA: TGCGCCAGCAGCCTGGGACAGGGTGATGAAAAACTGTTTTTT. This translates into CASSLGQGDEKLFF.